This entry is about one T cell receptor beta chain. Germline CDR1 and CDR2: SSHAT and FNYEAQ (reference sequence). This CDR3 has 14 amino acids. Trimming took off 5 bases at V and 9 bases at J, with 17 bases between the two ends. These data come from a study of T cell changes during pregnancy in multiple sclerosis. Assay used: immunoSEQ multiplex PCR; TCRdb lists only in-frame clones, some missing. The repertoire holds about 48,000 clones, with just over 85% as singletons. The chain is built from TRBV7-7 and TRBJ2-1; D remains ambiguous. The sample was CD4+ T cells from peripheral blood mononuclear cells, taken in the second trimester of pregnancy. This TCR came from a female donor with multiple sclerosis, enrolled in a pregnancy study. The CDR3 spells CASSEPLKSSEQFF. Here the CDR3 DNA reads TGTGCCAGCAGCGAGCCATTAAAAAGTAGTGAGCAGTTCTTC.